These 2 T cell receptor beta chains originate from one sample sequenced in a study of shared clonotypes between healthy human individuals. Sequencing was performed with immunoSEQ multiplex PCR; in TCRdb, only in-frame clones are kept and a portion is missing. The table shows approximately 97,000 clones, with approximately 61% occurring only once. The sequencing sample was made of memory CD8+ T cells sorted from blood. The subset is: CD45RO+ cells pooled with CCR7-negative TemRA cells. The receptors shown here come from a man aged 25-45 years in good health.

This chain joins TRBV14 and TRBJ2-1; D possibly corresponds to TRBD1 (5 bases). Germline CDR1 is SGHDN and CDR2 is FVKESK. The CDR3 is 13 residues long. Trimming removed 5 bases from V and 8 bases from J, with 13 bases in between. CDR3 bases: TGTGCCAGCAGCTCAGGCAGGGTCGATGAGCAGTTCTTC. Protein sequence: CASSSGRVDEQFF.

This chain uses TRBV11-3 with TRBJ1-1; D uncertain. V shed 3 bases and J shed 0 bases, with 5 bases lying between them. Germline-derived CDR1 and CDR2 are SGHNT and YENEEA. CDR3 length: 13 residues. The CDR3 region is CASSFSVNTEAFF. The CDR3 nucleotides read TGTGCCAGCAGCTTCTCAGTGAACACTGAAGCTTTCTTT.